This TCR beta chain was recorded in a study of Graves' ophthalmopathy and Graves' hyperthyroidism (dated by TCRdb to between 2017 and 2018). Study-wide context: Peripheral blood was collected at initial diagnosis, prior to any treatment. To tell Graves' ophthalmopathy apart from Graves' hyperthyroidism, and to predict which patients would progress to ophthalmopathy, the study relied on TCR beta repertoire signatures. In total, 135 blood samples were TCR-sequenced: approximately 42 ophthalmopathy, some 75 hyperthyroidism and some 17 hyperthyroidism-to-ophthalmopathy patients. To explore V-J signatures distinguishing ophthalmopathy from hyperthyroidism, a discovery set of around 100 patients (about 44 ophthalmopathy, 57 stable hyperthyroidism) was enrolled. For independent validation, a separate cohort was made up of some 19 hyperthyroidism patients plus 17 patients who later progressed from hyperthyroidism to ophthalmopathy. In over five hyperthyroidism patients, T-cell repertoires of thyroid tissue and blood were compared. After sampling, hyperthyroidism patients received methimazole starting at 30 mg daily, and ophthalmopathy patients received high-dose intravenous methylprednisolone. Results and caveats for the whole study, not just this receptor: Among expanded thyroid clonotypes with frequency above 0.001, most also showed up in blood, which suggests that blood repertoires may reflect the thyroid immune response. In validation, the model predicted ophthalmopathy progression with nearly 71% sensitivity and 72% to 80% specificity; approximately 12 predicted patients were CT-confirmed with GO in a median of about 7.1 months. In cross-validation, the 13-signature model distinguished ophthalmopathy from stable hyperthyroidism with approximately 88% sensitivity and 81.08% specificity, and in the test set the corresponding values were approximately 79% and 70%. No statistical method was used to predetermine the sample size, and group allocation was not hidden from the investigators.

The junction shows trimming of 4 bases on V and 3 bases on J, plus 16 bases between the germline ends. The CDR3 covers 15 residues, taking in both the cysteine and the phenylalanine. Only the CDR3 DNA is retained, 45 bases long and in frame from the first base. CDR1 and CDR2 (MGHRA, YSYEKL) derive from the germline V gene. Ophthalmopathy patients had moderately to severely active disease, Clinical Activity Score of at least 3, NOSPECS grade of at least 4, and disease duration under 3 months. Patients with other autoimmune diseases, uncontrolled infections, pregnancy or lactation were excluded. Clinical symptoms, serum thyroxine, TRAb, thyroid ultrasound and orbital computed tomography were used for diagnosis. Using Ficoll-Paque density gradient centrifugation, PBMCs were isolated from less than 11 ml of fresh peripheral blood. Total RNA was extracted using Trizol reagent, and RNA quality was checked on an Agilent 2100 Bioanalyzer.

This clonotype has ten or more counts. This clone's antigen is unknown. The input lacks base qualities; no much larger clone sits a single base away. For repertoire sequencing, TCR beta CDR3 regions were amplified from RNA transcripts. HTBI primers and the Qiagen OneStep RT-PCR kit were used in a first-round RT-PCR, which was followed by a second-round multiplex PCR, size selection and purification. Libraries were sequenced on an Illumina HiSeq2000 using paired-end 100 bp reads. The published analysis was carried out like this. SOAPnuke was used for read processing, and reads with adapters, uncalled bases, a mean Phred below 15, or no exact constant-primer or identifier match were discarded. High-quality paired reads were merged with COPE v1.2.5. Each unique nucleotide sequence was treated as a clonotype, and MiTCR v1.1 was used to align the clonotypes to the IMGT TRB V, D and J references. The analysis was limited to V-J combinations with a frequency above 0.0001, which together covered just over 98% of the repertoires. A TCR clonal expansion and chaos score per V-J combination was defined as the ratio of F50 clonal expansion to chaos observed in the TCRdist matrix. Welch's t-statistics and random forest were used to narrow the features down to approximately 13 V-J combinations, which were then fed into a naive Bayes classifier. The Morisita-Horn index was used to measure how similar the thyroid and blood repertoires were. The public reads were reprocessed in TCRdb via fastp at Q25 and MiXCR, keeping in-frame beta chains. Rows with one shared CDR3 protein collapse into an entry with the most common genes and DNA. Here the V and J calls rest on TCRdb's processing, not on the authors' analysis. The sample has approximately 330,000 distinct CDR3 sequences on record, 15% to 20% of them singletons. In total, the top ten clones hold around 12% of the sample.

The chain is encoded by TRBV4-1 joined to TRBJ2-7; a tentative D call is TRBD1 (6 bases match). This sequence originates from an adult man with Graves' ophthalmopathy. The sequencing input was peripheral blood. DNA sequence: TGCGCCAGCAGCCGATTACAGGGTCCGGTCTACGAGCAGTACTTC. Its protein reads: CASSRLQGPVYEQYF.